The 31 T cell receptor beta chains listed next were all sequenced from one sample in a study of cytotoxic CD8 clonotypes in ibrutinib-treated CLL. Generated by immunoSEQ multiplex PCR, the TCRdb table keeps only in-frame clones and is missing some. The table lists about 140,000 clones, 60% to 80% of them singletons, with 25% to 35% in the top ten. Source: PBMCs, taken after 12 months of ibrutinib treatment. The receptor source for this set is a human donor with chronic lymphocytic leukemia.

The V and J genes are TRBV29-1 and TRBJ2-4, with D possibly matching TRBD1 (6 bases). The CDR3 runs 14 residues. Germline V gene lookup returns CDR1 SQVTM and CDR2 ANQGSEA. V was clipped by 4 bases and J by 7 bases, with 17 bases between them. The CDR3 sequence is CSVASSGTFNIQYF. CDR3 DNA sequence: TGCAGCGTTGCATCTTCCGGGACATTCAACATTCAGTACTTC.

This clone was picked up a small number of times. The chain combines TRBV7-8 with TRBJ2-7; TRBD1 might be the D (6 bases). With 5 bases removed from V and 7 bases from J, the gap between germline ends came to 15 bases. The CDR3 is made up of 13 amino acids. CDR1 and CDR2 (germline): SGHVS, FQNEAQ. Written as DNA, the CDR3 is TGTGCCAGCAGCCCCGGCCGAAGGGGGGAGCAGTACTTC. Translation: CASSPGRRGEQYF.

V and J are TRBV11-2 and TRBJ2-1; D perhaps matches TRBD2 (6 bases). CDR3 length equals 13 residues. Trimming pared 3 bases from V and 8 bases from J, leaving 11 bases between. Germline V gene lookup returns CDR1 SGHAT and CDR2 FQNNGV. The CDR3 DNA is TGTGCCAGCAGCTTGAGGGAGGTCGATGAGCAGTTCTTC. This gives the protein CASSLREVDEQFF.

The genes are TRBV28 and TRBJ2-3, with a possible D match to TRBD1 (6 bases). V gave up 3 bases and J gave up 7 bases, with 14 bases separating them. The CDR3 extends over 14 amino acids. Looked up from germline, CDR1 is MDHEN and CDR2 is SYDVKM. CDR3 bases: TGTGCCAGCAGTTTCCCCGCTGGGGACAATACGCAGTATTTT. Its translation is CASSFPAGDNTQYF.

This clone was seen only once. This chain uses TRBV5-1 with TRBJ1-1; 9 bases map to TRBD1. CDR1 is SGHRS, CDR2 YFSETQ, per germline. This CDR3 is 14 amino acids long. Losses at the gene ends were 0 bases for V and 5 bases for J; bases not matched to a gene: 2. The CDR3 DNA is TGCGCCAGCAGCTTGGGACAGGGGGAGACTGAAGCTTTCTTT. Its translation is CASSLGQGETEAFF.

V and J are TRBV18 and TRBJ1-1, with a possible D match to TRBD1 (5 bases). The V gene lost 1 base and the J gene lost 10 bases, with 16 bases spanning the gap. This CDR3 has 14 residues. Germline V CDR1 and CDR2: KGHSH, LQKENI. The CDR3 DNA follows: TGTGCCAGCTCACCACGGGAGGACACTGGATCAGCTTTCTTT. It yields the protein CASSPREDTGSAFF.

This sequence joins TRBV7-3 and TRBJ2-5; TRBD1 might be the D (6 bases). The CDR3 spans 14 residues. Germline V lookup: CDR1 SGHTA, CDR2 FQGTGA. Deletions cut 2 bases from V and 4 bases from J, with 11 bases between. Written as DNA, the CDR3 is TGTGCCAGCAGCTTACAGGCAGGGGCAGAGACCCAGTACTTC. Translated, it gives CASSLQAGAETQYF.

This chain uses TRBV7-2 with TRBJ2-3; D unclear. CDR3 length equals 13 residues. Looked up from germline, CDR1 is SGHTA and CDR2 is FQGNSA. Trimming removed 11 bases from V and 0 bases from J, with 12 bases in between. The CDR3 loop reads CAETRSSTDTQYF. As DNA, the CDR3 is TGTGCCGAAACGCGGTCTAGCACAGATACGCAGTATTTT. The full variable domain, with the rest looked up from reference TRBV7-2 and TRBJ2-3, is GAGVSQSPSNKVTEKGKDVELRCDPISGHTALYWYRQSLGQGLEFLIYFQGNSAPDKSGLPSDRFSAERTGGSVSTLTIQRTQQEDSAVYLCAETRSSTDTQYFGPGTRLTVL.

The V and J genes are TRBV2 and TRBJ1-5; 8 bases align to TRBD1. The V segment lost 6 bases and the J segment 12 bases; nucleotides outside the gene matches: 10. Germline-derived CDR1 and CDR2 are SNHLY and FYNNEI. The CDR3 consists of 13 residues. This CDR3 is CASRDRVSLVQHF. The CDR3 DNA reads TGTGCCAGCAGGGACAGGGTTTCACTGGTCCAGCATTTT. Together with reference TRBV2 and TRBJ1-5, the CDR3 gives the full variable domain: EPEVTQTPSHQVTQMGQEVILRCVPISNHLYFYWYRQILGQKVEFLVSFYNNEISEKSEIFDDQFSVERPDGSNFTLKIRSTKLEDSAMYFCASRDRVSLVQHFGDGTRLSIL.

The chain uses TRBV7-3 and TRBJ2-7; D is undetermined. The CDR3 totals 14 residues. Trimming left V 3 bases short and J 0 bases short, with 9 bases between. The germline V gene encodes CDR1 SGHTA and CDR2 FQGTGA. The DNA for the CDR3 is TGTGCCAGCAGCTTGGCTGGGGACTCCTACGAGCAGTACTTC. Its translation is CASSLAGDSYEQYF.

The rearrangement links TRBV5-1 to TRBJ1-5, with D possibly being TRBD1 (5 bases). CDR1 SGHRS and CDR2 YFSETQ come from the germline V gene. V was pared by 6 bases and J by 0 bases, with 13 bases between. CDR3 size: 15 residues. CDR3 nucleotides: TGCGCCAGCAAGGAGGGACTCCTTAGCAATCAGCCCCAGCATTTT. It yields the protein CASKEGLLSNQPQHF.

The chain is built from TRBV10-3 and TRBJ2-7, with 7 bases that match TRBD1. V gave up 3 bases and J gave up 5 bases; unmatched junction bases: 10. Germline V gives CDR1 ENHRY, CDR2 SYGVKD. This CDR3 spans 15 amino acids. CDR3 sequence: CAISDINRDSHEQYF. In nucleotides, the CDR3 is TGTGCCATCAGTGACATCAATCGGGACAGCCACGAGCAGTACTTC.

The chain carries TRBV28 and TRBJ1-2; D remains ambiguous. Germline CDR1 and CDR2: MDHEN and SYDVKM. The CDR3 sequence is 13 residues long. The V end lost 2 bases, the J end lost 8 bases, and 12 bases lay between the germline ends. The CDR3 bases are TGTGCCAGCAGTTTAGGATCCAGTCGGGGCTACACCTTC. It encodes CASSLGSSRGYTF.

The V call is TRBV27, the J call TRBJ2-2, with 11 nucleotides matching TRBD1. CDR1 MNHEY and CDR2 SMNVEV come from the germline V gene (reference sequence). This CDR3 is 17 amino acids long. Germline trimming cut 7 bases from V and 5 bases from J; bases unmatched to any gene: 12. The CDR3 nucleotides are TGTGCCAGCACGCTTTCTAGGGGGACAGGGGGTACCGGGGAGCTGTTTTTT. This encodes CASTLSRGTGGTGELFF.

The chain has TRBV15 and TRBJ2-1; the D gene is possibly TRBD2 (6 bases). Deletions cut 0 bases from V and 2 bases from J, with 8 bases between. This CDR3 is 15 amino acids long. Germline V lookup: CDR1 LNHNV, CDR2 YYDKDF (reference sequence). The CDR3 coding sequence is TGTGCCACCAGCAGAGACGGCGGGGCCTACAATGAGCAGTTCTTC. Amino acid sequence: CATSRDGGAYNEQFF.

This chain joins TRBV14 and TRBJ2-7, with 15 bases fitting TRBD2. CDR1 and CDR2 (germline): SGHDN, FVKESK. V lost 0 bases and J lost 2; bases outside the gene matches: 17. The CDR3 consists of 22 residues. CDR3 DNA sequence: TGTGCCAGCAGCCAAGAAATGAGTTTGCCGGGACTAGCGGGGGGCCGTCCCTACGAGCAGTACTTC. It specifies CASSQEMSLPGLAGGRPYEQYF.

This clone was picked up one time. The V call is TRBV28, the J call TRBJ2-1, with 11 bases matching TRBD1. Germline trimming cut 5 bases from V and 9 bases from J; bases unmatched to any gene: 12. The length of the CDR3 is 16 residues. Germline assignment: CDR1 MDHEN and CDR2 SYDVKM. The CDR3 sequence: CASSEERTGGGGEQFF. The DNA of the CDR3 is TGTGCCAGCAGTGAAGAACGGACAGGGGGCGGGGGTGAGCAGTTCTTC.

This clone was observed once. The V and J genes are TRBV5-1 and TRBJ1-6, with TRBD1 matching over 7 bases. CDR1 and CDR2 from the germline V gene are SGHRS and YFSETQ. Trimming at V came to 1 base and at J to 6 bases, leaving 1 base not matched to a gene. There are 14 residues in the CDR3. CDR3 protein: CASSLRGPNSPLHF. DNA of the CDR3: TGCGCCAGCAGCTTGAGGGGGCCTAATTCACCCCTCCACTTT.

The DNA of the CDR3 is TGCAGCGTGGGGTCAGGGGGCACTGAAGCTTTCTTT. The encoded protein is CSVGSGGTEAFF. The chain links TRBV29-1 to TRBJ1-1, with 7 positions matching TRBD1. Germline loops: CDR1 SQVTM, CDR2 ANQGSEA. V lost 6 bases to trimming and J lost 4 bases; unmatched junction nucleotides: 5. This CDR3 has 12 residues.

This clone was counted a few times. This chain links TRBV2 with TRBJ1-2; D is unresolved. The CDR3 covers 16 residues. The V end lost 6 bases, the J end lost 4 bases, and 21 bases lay between the germline ends. CDR1 is SNHLY and CDR2 is FYNNEI in the germline V gene. CDR3 sequence: CASRIDAGWKIYGYTF. In DNA, the CDR3 is TGTGCCAGCAGAATAGACGCCGGGTGGAAAATCTATGGCTACACCTTC.

V and J are TRBV27 and TRBJ1-2; 7 nucleotides agree with TRBD1. Looked up from germline, CDR1 is MNHEY and CDR2 is SMNVEV (reference sequence). Trimming cost V 6 bases and J 4 bases; bases outside gene matches: 5. The CDR3 is made up of 13 amino acids. The CDR3 here is CASRTTGTYGYTF. The CDR3 coding sequence is TGTGCCAGCAGGACGACAGGGACCTATGGCTACACCTTC.

This clone was observed a few times. V is TRBV5-4 and J is TRBJ2-5; D is unclear. Germline V gene data show CDR1 as SGHNT and CDR2 as YYREEE (reference sequence). Trimming took off 4 bases at V and 2 bases at J, with 9 bases between the two ends. CDR3 length: 13 residues. CDR3 nucleotide sequence: TGTGCCAGCAGCACCCGGAGTCAAGAGACCCAGTACTTC. This sequence encodes CASSTRSQETQYF.

The chain links TRBV2 to TRBJ1-5; TRBD1 is a possible D gene (6 bases). Between the trimmed V and J ends, which lost 6 bases and 3 bases, there was a span of 15 bases. Germline CDR1 reads SNHLY; CDR2 reads FYNNEI. The CDR3 contains 15 residues. CDR3 region: CASRQQGFVNQPQHF. CDR3 sequence (DNA): TGTGCCAGCAGGCAGCAGGGGTTCGTCAATCAGCCCCAGCATTTT.

This chain uses TRBV18 with TRBJ2-2; D is uncertain. Trimming removed 1 base from V and 4 bases from J, with 7 bases in between. Germline values: CDR1 KGHSH, CDR2 LQKENI. This CDR3 comprises 14 residues. The chain's CDR3 is CASSPRQATGELFF. DNA for the CDR3: TGTGCCAGCTCACCACGCCAGGCCACCGGGGAGCTGTTTTTT.

This clone was counted a single time. The CDR3 region has the DNA TGCGCCAGCAGCCAAGATGGGGGACCCAGAGGAGCTTTCTTT. Its translation is CASSQDGGPRGAFF. The chain has TRBV4-1 and TRBJ1-1, with D possibly matching TRBD1 (5 bases). The germline V gene has CDR1 MGHRA and CDR2 YSYEKL. This CDR3 spans 14 amino acids. V was trimmed by 0 bases and J by 10 bases, leaving 15 bases between them.

The CDR3 here is CASSQDRAKNIQYF. CDR3 DNA: TGCGCCAGCAGCCAAGACCGGGCCAAAAACATTCAGTACTTC. The chain is built from TRBV4-1 and TRBJ2-4; no clear D. This CDR3 spans 14 amino acids. With 0 bases removed from V and 1 base from J, the gap between germline ends came to 4 bases. CDR1 MGHRA and CDR2 YSYEKL come from the germline V gene.

This chain uses TRBV15 with TRBJ2-3; 10 bases map to TRBD2. The V gene's germline CDR1 is LNHNV and CDR2 YYDKDF (reference sequence). CDR3 length: 15 residues. J lost 5 bases, V lost 3 bases, and 5 bases had no gene match. CDR3: CATSSASGRGDTQYF. The CDR3 nucleotides read TGTGCCACCAGCAGCGCTAGCGGGAGAGGAGATACGCAGTATTTT.

V and J are TRBV7-2 and TRBJ2-7, with 9 nucleotides matching TRBD2. Losses at the gene ends were 5 bases for V and 3 bases for J; bases not matched to a gene: 2. Germline assignment: CDR1 SGHTA and CDR2 FQGNSA. The CDR3 is made up of 13 amino acids. CDR3 sequence (DNA): TGTGCCAGCAGCGCGCGGGGGGGCTACGAGCAGTACTTC. This gives the protein CASSARGGYEQYF.

The chain has TRBV2 and TRBJ1-5; 7 nucleotides align to TRBD1. The CDR3 length is 15 residues. The J segment lost 2 bases and the V segment lost 5 bases, leaving 6 bases of the junction unmatched. Germline CDR1 is SNHLY and CDR2 is FYNNEI. CDR3 region: CASSSTGLGNQPQHF. The CDR3 bases are TGTGCCAGCAGTTCGACAGGGCTCGGCAATCAGCCCCAGCATTTT.

This chain links TRBV7-2 with TRBJ1-2; maybe TRBD1 (6 bases). The V and J ends lost 6 bases and 7 bases respectively, with 21 bases between them. CDR3 length: 15 amino acids. The germline gives CDR1 SGHTA, CDR2 FQGNSA. The chain's CDR3 is CASSQSTGLLGGYTF. As DNA, the CDR3 is TGTGCCAGCAGTCAATCAACAGGGCTATTGGGTGGCTACACCTTC.

The chain employs TRBV5-8 and TRBJ2-7; D ambiguous. The germline V gene has CDR1 SGHTS and CDR2 YDEGEE. The CDR3 is 14 residues long. V gave up 2 bases and J gave up 1 base, with 10 bases separating them. CDR3 in amino acids: CASSLGQASYEQYF. The CDR3 nucleotides are TGTGCCAGCAGCTTAGGGCAAGCGTCCTACGAGCAGTACTTC.